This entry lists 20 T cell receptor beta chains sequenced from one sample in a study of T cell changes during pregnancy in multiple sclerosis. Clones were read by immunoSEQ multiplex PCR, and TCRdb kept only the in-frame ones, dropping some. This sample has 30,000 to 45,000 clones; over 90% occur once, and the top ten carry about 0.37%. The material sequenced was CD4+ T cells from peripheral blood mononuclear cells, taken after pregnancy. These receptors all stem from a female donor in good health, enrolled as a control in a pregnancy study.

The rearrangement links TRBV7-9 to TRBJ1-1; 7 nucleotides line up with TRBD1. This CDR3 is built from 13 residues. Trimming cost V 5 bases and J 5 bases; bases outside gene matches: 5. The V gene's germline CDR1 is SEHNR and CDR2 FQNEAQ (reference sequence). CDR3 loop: CASSRQGRTEAFF. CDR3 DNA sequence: TGTGCCAGCAGCCGACAGGGTAGGACTGAAGCTTTCTTT.

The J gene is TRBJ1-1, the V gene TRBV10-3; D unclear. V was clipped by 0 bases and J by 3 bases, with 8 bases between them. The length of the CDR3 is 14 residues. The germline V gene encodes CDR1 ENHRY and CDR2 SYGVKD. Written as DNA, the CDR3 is TGTGCCATCAGTGAGTCCGGGTTAGACACTGAAGCTTTCTTT. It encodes CAISESGLDTEAFF.

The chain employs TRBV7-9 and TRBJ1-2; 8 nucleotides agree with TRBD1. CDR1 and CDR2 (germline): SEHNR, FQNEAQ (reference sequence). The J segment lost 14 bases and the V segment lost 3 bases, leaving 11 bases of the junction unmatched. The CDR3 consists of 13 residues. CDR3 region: CASSFAGGQVLTF. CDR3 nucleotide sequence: TGTGCCAGCAGCTTCGCCGGGGGACAGGTGTTAACCTTC.

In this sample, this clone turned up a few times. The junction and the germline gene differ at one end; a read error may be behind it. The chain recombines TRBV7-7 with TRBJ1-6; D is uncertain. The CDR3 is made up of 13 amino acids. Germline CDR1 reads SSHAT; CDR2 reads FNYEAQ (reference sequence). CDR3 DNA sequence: TGTGCTAGCAGCTTAAAGGAGAATTCACCCCTCCACTTT. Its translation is CASSLKENSPLHF.

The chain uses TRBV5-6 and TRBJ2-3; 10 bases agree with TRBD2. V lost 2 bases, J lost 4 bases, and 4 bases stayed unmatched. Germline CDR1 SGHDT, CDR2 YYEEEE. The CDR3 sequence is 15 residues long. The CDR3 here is CASSLWTSGADTQYF. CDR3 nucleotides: TGTGCCAGCAGCTTATGGACTAGCGGCGCAGATACGCAGTATTTT.

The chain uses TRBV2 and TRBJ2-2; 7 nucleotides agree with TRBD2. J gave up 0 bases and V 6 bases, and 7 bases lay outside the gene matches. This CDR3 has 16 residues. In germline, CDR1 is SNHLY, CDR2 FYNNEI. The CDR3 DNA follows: TGTGCCAGCAGACTCCAGAGCGGGACGAACACCGGGGAGCTGTTTTTT. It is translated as CASRLQSGTNTGELFF. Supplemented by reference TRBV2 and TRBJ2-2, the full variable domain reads EPEVTQTPSHQVTQMGQEVILRCVPISNHLYFYWYRQILGQKVEFLVSFYNNEISEKSEIFDDQFSVERPDGSNFTLKIRSTKLEDSAMYFCASRLQSGTNTGELFFGEGSRLTVL.

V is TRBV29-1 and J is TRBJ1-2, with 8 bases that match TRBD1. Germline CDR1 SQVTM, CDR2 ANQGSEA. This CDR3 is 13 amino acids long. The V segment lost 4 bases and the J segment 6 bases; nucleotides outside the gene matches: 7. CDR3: CSVGEAGGDGYTF. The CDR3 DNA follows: TGCAGCGTTGGGGAAGCAGGGGGCGATGGCTACACCTTC.

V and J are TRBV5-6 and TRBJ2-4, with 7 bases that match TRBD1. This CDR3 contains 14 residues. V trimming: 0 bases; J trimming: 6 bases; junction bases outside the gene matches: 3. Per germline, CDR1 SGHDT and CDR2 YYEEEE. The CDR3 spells CASSLEGQRNIQYF. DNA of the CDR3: TGTGCCAGCAGCTTGGAGGGACAGAGAAACATTCAGTACTTC.

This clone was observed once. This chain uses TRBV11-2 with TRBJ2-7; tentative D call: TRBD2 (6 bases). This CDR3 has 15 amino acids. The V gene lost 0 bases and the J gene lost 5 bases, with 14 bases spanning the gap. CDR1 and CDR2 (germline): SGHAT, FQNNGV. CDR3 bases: TGTGCCAGCAGCTTAGAGGGCGGGAACCAGGACGAGCAGTACTTC. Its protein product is CASSLEGGNQDEQYF.

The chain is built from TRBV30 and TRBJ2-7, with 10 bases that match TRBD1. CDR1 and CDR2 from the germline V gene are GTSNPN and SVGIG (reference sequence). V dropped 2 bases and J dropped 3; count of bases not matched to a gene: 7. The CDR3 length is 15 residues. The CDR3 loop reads CAWSSAGTGVYEQYF. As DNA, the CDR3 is TGTGCCTGGAGTTCCGCCGGGACAGGGGTCTACGAGCAGTACTTC.

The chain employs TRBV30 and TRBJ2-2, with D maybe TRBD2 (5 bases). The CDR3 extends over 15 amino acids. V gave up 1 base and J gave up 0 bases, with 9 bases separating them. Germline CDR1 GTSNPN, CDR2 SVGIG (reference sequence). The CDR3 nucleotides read TGTGCCTGGAGTGGATACGGGACGAACACCGGGGAGCTGTTTTTT. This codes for CAWSGYGTNTGELFF.

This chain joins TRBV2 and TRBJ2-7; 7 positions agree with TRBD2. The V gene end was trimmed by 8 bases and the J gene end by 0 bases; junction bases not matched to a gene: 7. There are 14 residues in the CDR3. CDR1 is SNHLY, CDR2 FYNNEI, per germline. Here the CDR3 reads CASVGGGFSYEQYF. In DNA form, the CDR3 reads TGTGCCAGCGTTGGGGGGGGTTTCTCCTACGAGCAGTACTTC.

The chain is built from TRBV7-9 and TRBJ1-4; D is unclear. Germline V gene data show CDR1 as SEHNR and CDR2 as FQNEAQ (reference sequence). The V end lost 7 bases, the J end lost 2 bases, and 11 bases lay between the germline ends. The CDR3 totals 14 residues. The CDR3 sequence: CASTRLGTNEKLFF. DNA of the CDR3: TGTGCCAGCACCCGACTGGGTACTAATGAAAAACTGTTTTTT.

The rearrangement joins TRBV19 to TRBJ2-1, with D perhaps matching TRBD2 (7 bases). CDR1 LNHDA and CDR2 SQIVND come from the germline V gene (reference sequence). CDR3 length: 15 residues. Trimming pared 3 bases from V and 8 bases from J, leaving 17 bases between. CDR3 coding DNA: TGTGCCAGTAGTATTAGGGAGGGGGGGTCTCATGAGCAGTTCTTC. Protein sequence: CASSIREGGSHEQFF.

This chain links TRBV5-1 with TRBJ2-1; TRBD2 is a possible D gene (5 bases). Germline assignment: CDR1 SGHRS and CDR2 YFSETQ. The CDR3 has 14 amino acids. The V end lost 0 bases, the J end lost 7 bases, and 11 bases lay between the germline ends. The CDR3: CASSLEGRGNEQFF. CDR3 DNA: TGCGCCAGCAGCTTGGAGGGTAGAGGGAATGAGCAGTTCTTC.

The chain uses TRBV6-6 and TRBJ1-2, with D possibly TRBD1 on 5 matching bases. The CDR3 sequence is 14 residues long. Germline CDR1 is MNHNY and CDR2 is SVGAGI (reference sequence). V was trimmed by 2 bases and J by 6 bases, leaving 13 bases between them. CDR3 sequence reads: CASSYGAGKHGYTF. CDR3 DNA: TGTGCCAGCAGTTACGGCGCAGGGAAACATGGCTACACCTTC.

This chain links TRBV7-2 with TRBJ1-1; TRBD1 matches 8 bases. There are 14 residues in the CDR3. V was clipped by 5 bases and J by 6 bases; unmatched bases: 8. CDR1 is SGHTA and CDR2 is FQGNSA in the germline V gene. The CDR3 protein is CASSPQGAGAEAFF. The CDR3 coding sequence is TGTGCCAGCAGCCCGCAGGGGGCCGGGGCTGAAGCTTTCTTT.

DNA for the CDR3: TGCGCCAGCAGCTTTAGGGGGCCAGAGGGGGAAGCTTTCTTT. Translation gives CASSFRGPEGEAFF. The chain has TRBV5-1 and TRBJ1-1; TRBD1 matches 7 bases. The CDR3 runs to 14 residues. Trimming cost V 2 bases and J 8 bases; bases outside gene matches: 9. CDR1 is SGHRS, CDR2 YFSETQ, per germline.

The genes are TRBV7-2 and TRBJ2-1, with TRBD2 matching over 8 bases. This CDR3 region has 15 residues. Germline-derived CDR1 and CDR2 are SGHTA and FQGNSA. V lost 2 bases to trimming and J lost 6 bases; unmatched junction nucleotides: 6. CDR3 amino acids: CASSLTSGSANEQFF. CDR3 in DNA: TGTGCCAGCAGCTTAACCAGCGGGAGTGCCAATGAGCAGTTCTTC.

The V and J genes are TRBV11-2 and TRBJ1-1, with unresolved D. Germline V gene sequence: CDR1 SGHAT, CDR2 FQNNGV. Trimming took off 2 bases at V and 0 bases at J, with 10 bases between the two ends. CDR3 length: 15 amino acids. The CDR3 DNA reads TGTGCCAGCAGCTTAAGTCCGGGATTGAACACTGAAGCTTTCTTT. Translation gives CASSLSPGLNTEAFF.